Following are 24 T cell receptor beta chains from one sample sequenced in a study of beta chain features in type 1 diabetes. For these receptors, no antigen is known. The isolated RNA, all of it, was reverse transcribed, so expressed TCRB transcripts were what got sequenced. Clones were sequenced by immunoSEQ multiplex PCR, and TCRdb holds only the in-frame ones, with some missing. Of about 160,000 clones listed, approximately 8.1% are singletons. Study outcomes and limitations: TCRB CDR3 length was moderately but significantly reduced in all four CD4+ subsets of Type 1 diabetes patients.

The sequenced sample was central memory CD4+ T cells from blood. The receptors come from a man younger than 35 with type 1 diabetes.

This clone was counted a few times. The rearrangement links TRBV30 to TRBJ1-3; no clear D. The CDR3 has 11 amino acids. Germline V gene data show CDR1 as GTSNPN and CDR2 as SVGIG (reference sequence). V lost 3 bases, J lost 5 bases, and 5 bases lay in between. The CDR3 here is CAWSPRNTIYF. The CDR3 DNA sequence: TGTGCCTGGAGCCCCAGAAACACCATATATTTT. Using reference TRBV30 and TRBJ1-3 for the parts outside the CDR3, the full variable domain is SQTIHQWPATLVQPVGSPLSLECTVEGTSNPNLYWYRQAAGRGLQLLFYSVGIGQISSEVPQNLSASRPQDRQFILSSKKLLLSDSGFYLCAWSPRNTIYFGEGSWLTVV.

This clone appeared many times. This chain links TRBV28 with TRBJ2-7; the match to TRBD1 covers 7 bases. The CDR3 runs 14 residues. Germline-derived CDR1 and CDR2 are MDHEN and SYDVKM. The V segment lost 5 bases and the J segment 0 bases; nucleotides outside the gene matches: 4. The CDR3 nucleotides read TGTGCCAGCAGTAGGACAGGCTTCTCCTACGAGCAGTACTTC. It codes for CASSRTGFSYEQYF.

The chain joins TRBV6-5 to TRBJ1-2, with D perhaps TRBD1 (6 bases). The CDR3 sequence is 13 residues long. Germline-derived CDR1 and CDR2 are MNHEY and SVGAGI. The V end lost 4 bases, the J end lost 4 bases, and 10 bases lay between the germline ends. The CDR3 nucleotides read TGTGCCAGCAGTTTCGAAGGGGGCTATGGCTACACCTTC. Translated, it gives CASSFEGGYGYTF.

This clone was recorded a few times. The J gene is TRBJ2-5, the V gene TRBV11-2, with a possible D match to TRBD2 (6 bases). CDR3 size: 16 residues. V lost 8 bases and J lost 4, with 23 bases in between. Germline-derived CDR1 and CDR2 are SGHAT and FQNNGV. The CDR3 loop is CASSKGGRAGRETQYF. Here the CDR3 DNA reads TGTGCCAGCTCAAAGGGAGGCAGGGCGGGGCGAGAGACCCAGTACTTC.

This clone was recorded at least ten times. The chain has TRBV18 and TRBJ2-1; a weak D match, TRBD1 (6 bases). Germline V gene sequence: CDR1 KGHSH, CDR2 LQKENI. There are 13 residues in the CDR3. Trimming removed 4 bases at V and 7 bases at J, with 11 bases between. CDR3: CASSQEQGNEQFF. In nucleotides, the CDR3 is TGTGCCAGCTCACAGGAACAGGGAAATGAGCAGTTCTTC.

CDR3 bases: TGTGCCAGCAGCCGGACGGGCCGGGACTCCTACGAGCAGTACTTC. It translates to CASSRTGRDSYEQYF. This chain connects TRBV11-3 to TRBJ2-7; D is perhaps TRBD2 (5 bases). Looked up from germline, CDR1 is SGHNT and CDR2 is YENEEA. V was clipped by 5 bases and J by 0 bases, with 14 bases between them. The CDR3 has 15 amino acids.

This clone has just a few counts. The chain is built from TRBV5-1 and TRBJ2-3; 11 bases line up with TRBD2. The CDR3 is 17 amino acids. V trimming: 0 bases; J trimming: 5 bases; junction bases outside the gene matches: 8. Germline lookup yields CDR1 SGHRS and CDR2 YFSETQ. The CDR3 here is CASSLGRLAGGVDTQYF. The CDR3 DNA sequence: TGCGCCAGCAGCTTGGGACGGCTAGCGGGGGGCGTAGATACGCAGTATTTT.

This rearrangement joins TRBV11-3 to TRBJ2-3; a possible D gene is TRBD2 (6 bases). The CDR3 is made up of 15 amino acids. Deletions cut 5 bases from V and 4 bases from J, with 16 bases between. Germline assignment: CDR1 SGHNT and CDR2 YENEEA. The CDR3 region has the DNA TGTGCCAGCAGCCCCGGGGGAGGTTGGTCAGATACGCAGTATTTT. Its translation: CASSPGGGWSDTQYF. Looking up the rest from reference TRBV11-3 and TRBJ2-3 gives the full variable domain: EAGVVQSPRYKIIEKKQPVAFWCNPISGHNTLYWYLQNLGQGPELLIRYENEEAVDDSQLPKDRFSAERLKGVDSTLKIQPAELGDSAVYLCASSPGGGWSDTQYFGPGTRLTVL.

This chain links TRBV2 with TRBJ2-7; the match to TRBD1 covers 7 bases. Germline V gene sequence: CDR1 SNHLY, CDR2 FYNNEI. With 7 bases clipped from V and 4 bases from J, the junction kept 13 bases outside the gene matches. The CDR3 is 15 amino acids. This chain's CDR3 is CASIKSAGGLYEQYF. The CDR3, as DNA: TGTGCCAGCATTAAATCGGCAGGGGGTCTGTACGAGCAGTACTTC. Together with reference TRBV2 and TRBJ2-7, the CDR3 gives the full variable domain: EPEVTQTPSHQVTQMGQEVILRCVPISNHLYFYWYRQILGQKVEFLVSFYNNEISEKSEIFDDQFSVERPDGSNFTLKIRSTKLEDSAMYFCASIKSAGGLYEQYFGPGTRLTVT.

This clone has just a few counts. Germline is not matched at one junction end, which may reflect a read error. The J gene is TRBJ2-7, the V gene TRBV6-5; D might be TRBD2 (5 bases). Germline CDR1 MNHEY, CDR2 SVGAGI. The CDR3 extends over 13 amino acids. The CDR3 here is CASSAVDGERRNF. In nucleotides, the CDR3 is TGTGCCAGCAGTGCTGTGGACGGGGAGCGGCGGAACTTC.

The J gene is TRBJ1-5, the V gene TRBV2; possibly TRBD1 for D (6 bases). There are 13 residues in the CDR3. In germline, CDR1 is SNHLY, CDR2 FYNNEI. Between the trimmed V and J ends, which lost 6 bases and 4 bases, there was a span of 10 bases. CDR3 in amino acids: CASRDSPNQPQHF. DNA for the CDR3: TGTGCCAGCAGGGACAGTCCAAATCAGCCCCAGCATTTT. Looking up the rest from reference TRBV2 and TRBJ1-5 gives the full variable domain: EPEVTQTPSHQVTQMGQEVILRCVPISNHLYFYWYRQILGQKVEFLVSFYNNEISEKSEIFDDQFSVERPDGSNFTLKIRSTKLEDSAMYFCASRDSPNQPQHFGDGTRLSIL.

CDR3 nucleotide sequence: TGCGCCAGCAGCGCAATGGGTGGGAGCCAAGAGACCCAGTACTTC. Translating it yields CASSAMGGSQETQYF. V gene TRBV5-1 combines with J gene TRBJ2-5; tentative D call: TRBD2 (5 bases). Trimming removed 4 bases from V and 1 base from J, with 14 bases in between. CDR3 size: 15 residues. Germline V lookup: CDR1 SGHRS, CDR2 YFSETQ.

In regard to this clone: The sample holds other DNA sequences that translate to the same CDR3. This chain connects TRBV9 to TRBJ1-6; D unclear. The CDR3 covers 12 residues. Germline V gene sequence: CDR1 SGDLS, CDR2 YYNGEE. Trimming pared 4 bases from V and 9 bases from J, leaving 8 bases between. The CDR3 loop is CASSPGGSPLHF. DNA for the CDR3: TGTGCCAGCAGCCCCGGTGGTTCACCCCTCCACTTT.

The genes are TRBV6-5 and TRBJ2-7; the D is unclear. Trimming shortened V by 7 bases and J by 2 bases, and 15 bases separated the two germline ends. The CDR3 covers 14 residues. Germline CDR1 reads MNHEY; CDR2 reads SVGAGI. The CDR3 coding sequence is TGTGCCAGCAAGGTGGCGGAGCAGACCTACGAGCAGTACTTC. Its translation: CASKVAEQTYEQYF.

The DNA for the CDR3 is TGTGCCTGGAGTCGGGGAATTGCAACTAATGAAAAACTGTTTTTT. It is translated as CAWSRGIATNEKLFF. This chain connects TRBV30 to TRBJ1-4; D is unresolved. The germline V and J ends were trimmed by 2 bases and 0 bases, with 10 bases remaining between them. Germline CDR1 reads GTSNPN; CDR2 reads SVGIG (reference sequence). This CDR3 region has 15 residues.

This clone was counted a few times. At the DNA level, this CDR3 is encoded by other sequences in the same sample as well. The chain recombines TRBV2 with TRBJ1-1; TRBD1 agrees at 7 bases. This CDR3 comprises 13 residues. The V segment lost 6 bases and the J segment 2 bases; nucleotides outside the gene matches: 3. CDR1 and CDR2 from the germline V gene are SNHLY and FYNNEI. The CDR3 loop reads CASSRDRNTEAFF. CDR3 coding DNA: TGTGCCAGCAGCCGGGACAGAAACACTGAAGCTTTCTTT.

The table lists this clone with a few counts. The CDR3 region is CASSMGPNTGELFF. CDR3 nucleotides: TGTGCCAGTAGTATGGGGCCCAACACCGGGGAGCTGTTTTTT. V and J are TRBV19 and TRBJ2-2; D possibly corresponds to TRBD1 (5 bases). The CDR3 totals 14 residues. Germline lookup yields CDR1 LNHDA and CDR2 SQIVND (reference sequence). Between the trimmed V and J ends, which lost 3 bases and 2 bases, there was a span of 7 bases.

This clone occurred a few times. The chain is built from TRBV5-6 and TRBJ2-7, with D maybe TRBD1 (6 bases). Trimming cost V 1 base and J 11 bases, with 13 bases left between them. CDR1 is SGHDT, CDR2 YYEEEE, per germline. CDR3 length equals 12 residues. In DNA, the CDR3 is TGTGCCAGCAGCTTGTTCAGGGGCGCGGAGTACTTC. Amino acid sequence: CASSLFRGAEYF.

This sequence joins TRBV28 and TRBJ2-3; perhaps TRBD2 as D (6 bases). Trimming shortened V by 4 bases and J by 1 base, and 9 bases separated the two germline ends. CDR1 and CDR2 (germline): MDHEN, SYDVKM. This CDR3 is 14 amino acids long. CDR3 in amino acids: CASSSWGGTDTQYF. CDR3 DNA: TGTGCCAGCAGTTCCTGGGGGGGCACAGATACGCAGTATTTT.

This clone was counted a few times. The J gene is TRBJ1-4, the V gene TRBV9; 10 bases are a match to TRBD1. Germline assignment: CDR1 SGDLS and CDR2 YYNGEE. The CDR3 contains 18 residues. The junction had 17 bases not matched to a gene; V was cut back by 4 bases and J by 8 bases. The CDR3 nucleotides are TGTGCCAGCAGCCCCCCGGTGACAGGGGGCGCCGGGCGGGAAAAACTGTTTTTT. It encodes CASSPPVTGGAGREKLFF.

This clone has more than one count but fewer than ten. J is TRBJ2-5 and V is TRBV15; TRBD2 matches at 7 bases. With 2 bases clipped from V and 2 bases from J, the junction kept 8 bases outside the gene matches. Germline loops: CDR1 LNHNV, CDR2 YYDKDF (reference sequence). There are 16 residues in the CDR3. The CDR3 bases are TGTGCCACCAGCAGACACCCTAGCGGCCCACAAGAGACCCAGTACTTC. It codes for CATSRHPSGPQETQYF.

The chain links TRBV28 to TRBJ2-7; no definite D call. There are 15 residues in the CDR3. The germline V and J ends were trimmed by 3 bases and 3 bases, with 15 bases remaining between them. Per the germline V gene, CDR1 is MDHEN and CDR2 is SYDVKM. CDR3 region: CASSLSHRSIYEQYF. The CDR3 DNA reads as TGTGCCAGCAGTTTGTCTCACCGGTCGATCTACGAGCAGTACTTC.

The chain has TRBV30 and TRBJ1-5; 8 bases map to TRBD1. V was clipped by 5 bases and J by 9 bases; unmatched bases: 9. Germline values: CDR1 GTSNPN, CDR2 SVGIG (reference sequence). The CDR3 length is 13 residues. The chain's CDR3 is CAWGTSGGRPQHF. In DNA, the CDR3 is TGTGCCTGGGGTACCTCAGGGGGCCGGCCCCAGCATTTT. The whole variable domain, remainder taken from reference TRBV30 and TRBJ1-5, is SQTIHQWPATLVQPVGSPLSLECTVEGTSNPNLYWYRQAAGRGLQLLFYSVGIGQISSEVPQNLSASRPQDRQFILSSKKLLLSDSGFYLCAWGTSGGRPQHFGDGTRLSIL.

V and J are TRBV28 and TRBJ2-7, with 7 bases that match TRBD1. The junction had 10 bases not matched to a gene; V was cut back by 4 bases and J by 4 bases. Germline loops: CDR1 MDHEN, CDR2 SYDVKM. The length of the CDR3 is 15 residues. The CDR3 DNA sequence: TGTGCCAGCAGTTCCAAGGACAGGTGGAGTTACGAGCAGTACTTC. Translating gives CASSSKDRWSYEQYF.